The 16 T cell receptor beta chains below were found in one sample sequenced in a study of cytomegalovirus exposure and HLA in healthy donors. In the PCR, 60 Vbeta and 13 Jbeta primers were used. The assay was immunoSEQ multiplex PCR, and TCRdb's table has in-frame clones only and misses some. In the table there are more than 100,000 clones, just over 65% of which are singletons. Sequencing used PBMCs. The receptors come from a man aged 18 to 30 in good health and CMV-seronegative.

The J gene is TRBJ1-1, the V gene TRBV5-1; 8 bases match TRBD1. In germline, CDR1 is SGHRS, CDR2 YFSETQ. The CDR3 extends over 16 amino acids. V was pared by 1 base and J by 0 bases, with 5 bases of the junction left unmatched. In nucleotides, the CDR3 is TGCGCCAGCAGCTTGCAACAGGGGGGGATGAACACTGAAGCTTTCTTT. The encoded protein is CASSLQQGGMNTEAFF.

In its sample, this clone was seen a few times. This chain connects TRBV6-1 to TRBJ2-1, with D maybe TRBD1 (6 bases). Trimming took off 8 bases at V and 2 bases at J, with 16 bases between the two ends. Germline V CDR1 and CDR2: MNHNS, SASEGT. This CDR3 is 15 amino acids long. DNA for the CDR3: TGTGCCAGCGGGTCACAGGGAGCGACCTACAATGAGCAGTTCTTC. It encodes CASGSQGATYNEQFF.

V gene TRBV19 combines with J gene TRBJ1-2; a weak D match, TRBD1 (6 bases). This CDR3 is 14 amino acids long. Trimming removed 4 bases from V and 1 base from J, with 10 bases in between. The germline V gene encodes CDR1 LNHDA and CDR2 SQIVND (reference sequence). The CDR3 loop is CASSTGQLNYGYTF. The CDR3 bases are TGTGCCAGTAGTACCGGACAGCTTAACTATGGCTACACCTTC.

The V call is TRBV6-5, the J call TRBJ2-7, with 10 bases lining up with TRBD1. Germline V gene data show CDR1 as MNHEY and CDR2 as SVGAGI. With V trimmed by 5 bases and J by 5 bases, 9 bases remained unmatched. The CDR3 has 15 amino acids. The CDR3 DNA follows: TGTGCCAGCAGTACCACCGGGACAGGGGCCAACGAGCAGTACTTC. Protein: CASSTTGTGANEQYF.

In this sample, this clone turned up a few times. The chain uses TRBV30 and TRBJ2-7, with 14 bases aligning to TRBD2. The J segment lost 6 bases and the V segment lost 2 bases, leaving 18 bases of the junction unmatched. The CDR3 is 19 amino acids. Germline lookup yields CDR1 GTSNPN and CDR2 SVGIG (reference sequence). This CDR3 is CAWSRRWIGTSGRDSEQYF. The CDR3 DNA sequence: TGTGCCTGGAGTCGAAGGTGGATCGGGACTAGCGGGAGAGATTCCGAGCAGTACTTC.

V gene TRBV27 combines with J gene TRBJ2-2; D unresolved. The CDR3 covers 14 residues. Deletions cut 3 bases from V and 0 bases from J, with 5 bases between. CDR1 MNHEY and CDR2 SMNVEV come from the germline V gene (reference sequence). The CDR3 nucleotides read TGTGCCAGCAGTTTTCTAACGAACACCGGGGAGCTGTTTTTT. Protein: CASSFLTNTGELFF.

In its sample, this clone was seen a few times. The chain recombines TRBV18 with TRBJ1-1; D is perhaps TRBD1 (5 bases). With 5 bases removed from V and 1 base from J, the gap between germline ends came to 20 bases. Germline values: CDR1 KGHSH, CDR2 LQKENI. The CDR3 runs to 17 residues. The DNA of the CDR3 is TGTGCCAGCTCATTTAAGGGGTCGGTGGGAGGGAACACTGAAGCTTTCTTT. Its translation: CASSFKGSVGGNTEAFF.

This chain links TRBV6-1 with TRBJ1-2; D unresolved. V lost 1 base and J 7 bases, leaving 7 bases between the germline ends. CDR1 and CDR2 from the germline V gene are MNHNS and SASEGT. The CDR3 spans 12 residues. The DNA of the CDR3 is TGTGCCAGCAGTGAAGTTGGCCCTGGCTACACCTTC. It codes for CASSEVGPGYTF.

The chain combines TRBV6-5 with TRBJ1-5; 9 bases are shared with TRBD1. Germline CDR1 and CDR2: MNHEY and SVGAGI. This CDR3 region has 14 residues. J gave up 6 bases and V 6 bases, and 6 bases lay outside the gene matches. CDR3 sequence: CASRGTGWGQPQHF. CDR3 nucleotide sequence: TGTGCCAGCAGGGGGACAGGGTGGGGTCAGCCCCAGCATTTT.

J is TRBJ1-3 and V is TRBV6-5; D gene uncertain. Germline V gene sequence: CDR1 MNHEY, CDR2 SVGAGI. CDR3 length: 14 amino acids. The V end was cut by 5 bases, the J end by 0 bases, with 8 bases between. CDR3 protein: CASSPRFSGNTIYF. CDR3 coding DNA: TGTGCCAGCAGTCCCCGTTTCTCTGGAAACACCATATATTTT.

The chain uses TRBV5-6 and TRBJ1-2; 8 positions match TRBD1. The CDR3 runs to 16 residues. Per the germline V gene, CDR1 is SGHDT and CDR2 is YYEEEE. V trimming: 1 base; J trimming: 0 bases; junction bases outside the gene matches: 5. CDR3: CASSLPGTGANYGYTF. CDR3 bases: TGTGCCAGCAGCTTGCCCGGGACAGGAGCTAACTATGGCTACACCTTC.

The CDR3 nucleotides read TGTGCCAGTAGTAGGAGGGGAGAGACCCAGTACTTC. Its protein is CASSRRGETQYF. This rearrangement joins TRBV19 to TRBJ2-5; maybe TRBD2 (6 bases). With 4 bases removed from V and 4 bases from J, the gap between germline ends came to 7 bases. Germline CDR1 is LNHDA and CDR2 is SQIVND (reference sequence). The CDR3 runs 12 residues. Combining the CDR3 with reference TRBV19 and TRBJ2-5 gives the whole variable domain DGGITQSPKYLFRKEGQNVTLSCEQNLNHDAMYWYRQDPGQGLRLIYYSQIVNDFQKGDIAEGYSVSREKKESFPLTVTSAQKNPTAFYLCASSRRGETQYFGPGTRLLVL.

On this clone: An end of the junction differs from the germline gene, which may be a read error. This chain links TRBV5-6 with TRBJ1-2; D is undetermined. The CDR3 covers 13 residues. Per the germline V gene, CDR1 is SGHDT and CDR2 is YYEEEE. Here the CDR3 DNA reads TGTGCCAGCAGCTTGAGAAGAGGCTATGGCTACCCCTTC. This encodes CASSLRRGYGYPF.

The J gene is TRBJ2-7, the V gene TRBV4-2; TRBD2 matches 7 bases. The germline V gene has CDR1 LGHNA and CDR2 YNFKEQ. The CDR3 has 15 amino acids. V gave up 0 bases and J gave up 0 bases; unmatched junction bases: 2. CDR3 region: CASSQEGGSSYEQYF. In nucleotides, the CDR3 is TGTGCCAGCAGCCAAGAGGGCGGGAGCTCCTACGAGCAGTACTTC.

This chain uses TRBV21-1 with TRBJ2-1; the table's D call TRBD1 went unverified against the DNA. TRBV21-1 is designated a pseudogene. The CDR3 totals 11 residues. CDR3 nucleotides: TGTGCCAGCAGCGGCCTGAATGAGCAGTTCTTC. Translation gives CASSGLNEQFF.

CDR3 nucleotides: TGTGCCAGCAGCGTCGGACTAGCGGGAAGCACAGATACGCAGTATTTT. Translation: CASSVGLAGSTDTQYF. The chain has TRBV5-4 and TRBJ2-3; 12 bases align to TRBD2. Losses at the gene ends were 4 bases for V and 0 bases for J; bases not matched to a gene: 3. The CDR3 consists of 16 residues. Germline assignment: CDR1 SGHNT and CDR2 YYREEE (reference sequence).